This T cell receptor (beta chain) was identified in a study of metastatic and nonmetastatic thyroid tumors. The study's findings and limits: Reportedly, malignant thyroid tumors had significantly higher TCR beta diversity than benign nodules, in blood and tumor.

Treatment of any kind had been given to no patient before thyroid surgery. This clone has more than one count but fewer than ten. Its antigen is undetermined. No conserved phenylalanine or tryptophan ends this CDR3, so it is likely a read error. CDR3 length: 15 residues. CDR1 and CDR2 from the germline V gene are MNHEY and SMNVEV (reference sequence). Trimming took 2 bases from V and 8 from J, leaving 18 bases between them. As handled by the study authors: Clinicopathological groups supplied CDR3 differences that were used to build a distant-metastasis classifier for papillary thyroid cancer. Using MiXCR, TCRdb reanalyzed the PCR reads. These V and J calls derive from TCRdb rather than the authors' analysis. The table has about 39,000 clones, approximately 20% seen once; the top ten hold about 18%.

Material: blood. The receptor comes from a female donor with papillary thyroid cancer or a benign thyroid nodule (not recorded which). Some clones in this sample may be carry-over from other donors' samples. This sequence joins TRBV27 and TRBJ1-2; D perhaps matches TRBD1 (6 bases). The CDR3 DNA reads as TGTGCCAGCAGTTTAAGGCCACAGGGAAAGGGAGGCTACACCTTA. Its translation is CASSLRPQGKGGYTL.